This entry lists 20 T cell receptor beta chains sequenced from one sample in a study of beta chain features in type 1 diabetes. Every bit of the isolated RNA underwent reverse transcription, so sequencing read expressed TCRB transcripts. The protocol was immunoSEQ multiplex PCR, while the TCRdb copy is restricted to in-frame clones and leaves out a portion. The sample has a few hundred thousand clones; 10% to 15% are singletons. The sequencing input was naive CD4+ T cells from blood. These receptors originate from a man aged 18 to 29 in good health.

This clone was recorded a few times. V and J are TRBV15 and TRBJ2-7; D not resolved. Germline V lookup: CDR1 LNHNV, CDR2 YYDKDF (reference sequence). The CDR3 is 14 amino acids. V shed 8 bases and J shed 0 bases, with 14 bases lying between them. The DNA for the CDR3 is TGTGCCACCGTTATACGAGAGGTCTCCTACGAGCAGTACTTC. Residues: CATVIREVSYEQYF.

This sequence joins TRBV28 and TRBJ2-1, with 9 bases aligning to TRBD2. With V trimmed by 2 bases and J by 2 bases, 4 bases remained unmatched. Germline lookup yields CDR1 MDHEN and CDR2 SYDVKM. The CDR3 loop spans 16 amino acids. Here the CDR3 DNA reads TGTGCCAGCAGTTTAACCGTAGCGGGGGCCTACAATGAGCAGTTCTTC. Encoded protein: CASSLTVAGAYNEQFF.

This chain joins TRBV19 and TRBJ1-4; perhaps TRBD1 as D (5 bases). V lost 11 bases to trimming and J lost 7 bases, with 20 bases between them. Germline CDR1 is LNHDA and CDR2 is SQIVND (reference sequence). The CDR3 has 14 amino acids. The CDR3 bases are TGTGCCGCAGGCGACGGCAGGGTGGGTGAAAAACTGTTTTTT. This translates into CAAGDGRVGEKLFF. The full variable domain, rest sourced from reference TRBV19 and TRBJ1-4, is DGGITQSPKYLFRKEGQNVTLSCEQNLNHDAMYWYRQDPGQGLRLIYYSQIVNDFQKGDIAEGYSVSREKKESFPLTVTSAQKNPTAFYLCAAGDGRVGEKLFFGSGTQLSVL.

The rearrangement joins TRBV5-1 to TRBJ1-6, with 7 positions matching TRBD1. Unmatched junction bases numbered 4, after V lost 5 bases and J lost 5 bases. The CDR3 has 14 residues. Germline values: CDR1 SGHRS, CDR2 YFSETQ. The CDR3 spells CASRRDRDNSPLHF. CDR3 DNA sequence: TGCGCCAGCAGGCGGGACAGAGATAATTCACCCCTCCACTTT.

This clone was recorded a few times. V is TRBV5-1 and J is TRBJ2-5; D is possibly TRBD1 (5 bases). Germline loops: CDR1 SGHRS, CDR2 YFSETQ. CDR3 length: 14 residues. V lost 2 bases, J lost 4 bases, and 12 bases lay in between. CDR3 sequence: CASSFIGAGETQYF. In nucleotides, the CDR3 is TGCGCCAGCAGCTTCATAGGGGCCGGAGAGACCCAGTACTTC.

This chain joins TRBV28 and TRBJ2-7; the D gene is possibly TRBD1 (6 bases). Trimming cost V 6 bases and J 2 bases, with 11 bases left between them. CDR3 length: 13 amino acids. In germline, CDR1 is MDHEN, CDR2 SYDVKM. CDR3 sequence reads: CASRWTATYEQYF. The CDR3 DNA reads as TGTGCCAGCAGATGGACAGCAACCTACGAGCAGTACTTC.

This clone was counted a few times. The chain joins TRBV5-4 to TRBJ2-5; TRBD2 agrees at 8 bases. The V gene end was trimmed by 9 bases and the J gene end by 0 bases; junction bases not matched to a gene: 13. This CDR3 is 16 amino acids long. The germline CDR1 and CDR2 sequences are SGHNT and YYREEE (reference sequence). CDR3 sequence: CATRTSGTVYQETQYF. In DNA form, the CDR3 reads TGTGCCACCCGCACTAGCGGAACAGTGTACCAAGAGACCCAGTACTTC.

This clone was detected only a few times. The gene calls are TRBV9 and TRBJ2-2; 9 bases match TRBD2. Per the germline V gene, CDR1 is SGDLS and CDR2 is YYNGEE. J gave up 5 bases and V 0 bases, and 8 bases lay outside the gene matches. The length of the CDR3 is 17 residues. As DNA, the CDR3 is TGTGCCAGCAGCGTAGCGATAGCGGGAGTTAAAACCGGGGAGCTGTTTTTT. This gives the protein CASSVAIAGVKTGELFF. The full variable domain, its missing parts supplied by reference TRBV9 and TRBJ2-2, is DSGVTQTPKHLITATGQRVTLRCSPRSGDLSVYWYQQSLDQGLQFLIQYYNGEERAKGNILERFSAQQFPDLHSELNLSSLELGDSALYFCASSVAIAGVKTGELFFGEGSRLTVL.

The CDR3: CASKGGTGPSTDTQYF. For the CDR3, the DNA is TGTGCCTCTAAGGGTGGGACAGGGCCTTCCACAGATACGCAGTATTTT. This chain links TRBV7-2 with TRBJ2-3, with 9 bases identical to TRBD1. This CDR3 comprises 16 residues. V gave up 11 bases and J gave up 2 bases; unmatched junction bases: 14. The germline gives CDR1 SGHTA, CDR2 FQGNSA.

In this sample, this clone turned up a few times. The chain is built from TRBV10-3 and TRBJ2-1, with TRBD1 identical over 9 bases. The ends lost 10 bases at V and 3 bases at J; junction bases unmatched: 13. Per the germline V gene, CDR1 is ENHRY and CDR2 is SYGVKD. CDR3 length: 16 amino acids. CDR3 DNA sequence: TGTGCCACCAGGGACAGGGTTTTTGGGAGCTACAATGAGCAGTTCTTC. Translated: CATRDRVFGSYNEQFF.

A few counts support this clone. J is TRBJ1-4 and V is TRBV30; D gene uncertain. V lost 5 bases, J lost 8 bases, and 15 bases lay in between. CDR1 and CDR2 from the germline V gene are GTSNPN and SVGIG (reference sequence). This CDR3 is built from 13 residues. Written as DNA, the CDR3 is TGTGCCTGGGCTCCGTTTCTCGGGGAAAAACTGTTTTTT. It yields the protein CAWAPFLGEKLFF.

The CDR3 here is CASSQQGVEAFF. In DNA, the CDR3 is TGTGCCAGCAGCCAACAGGGTGTAGAAGCTTTCTTT. This chain joins TRBV7-2 and TRBJ1-1; D possibly corresponds to TRBD1 (6 bases). The CDR3 spans 12 residues. CDR1 is SGHTA and CDR2 is FQGNSA in the germline V gene. Trimming shortened V by 5 bases and J by 8 bases, and 12 bases separated the two germline ends.

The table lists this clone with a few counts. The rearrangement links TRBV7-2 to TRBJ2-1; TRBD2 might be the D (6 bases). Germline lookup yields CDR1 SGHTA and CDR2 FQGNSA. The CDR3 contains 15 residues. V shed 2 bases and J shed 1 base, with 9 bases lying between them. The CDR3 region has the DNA TGTGCCAGCAGCTTACTGGGAGGATCCTACAATGAGCAGTTCTTC. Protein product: CASSLLGGSYNEQFF.

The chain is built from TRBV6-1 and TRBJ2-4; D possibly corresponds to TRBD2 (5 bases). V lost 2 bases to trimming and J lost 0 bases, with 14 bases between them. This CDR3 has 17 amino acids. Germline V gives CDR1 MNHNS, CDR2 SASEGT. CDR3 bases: TGTGCCAGCAGTGAAATACTAGTTGAGCTAGCCAAAAACATTCAGTACTTC. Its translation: CASSEILVELAKNIQYF.

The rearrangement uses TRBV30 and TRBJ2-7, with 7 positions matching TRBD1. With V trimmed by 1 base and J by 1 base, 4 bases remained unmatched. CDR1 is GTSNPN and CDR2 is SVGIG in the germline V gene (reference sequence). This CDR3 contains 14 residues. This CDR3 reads CAWSGDSLSYEQYF. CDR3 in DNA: TGTGCCTGGAGTGGGGACAGTCTTTCCTACGAGCAGTACTTC.

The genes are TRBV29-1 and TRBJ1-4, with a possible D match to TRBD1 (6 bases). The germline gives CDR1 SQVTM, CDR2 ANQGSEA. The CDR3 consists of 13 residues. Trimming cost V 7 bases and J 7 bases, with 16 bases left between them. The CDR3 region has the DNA TGCAGCGGCCAAACAGGGTTGGGTGAAAAACTGTTTTTT. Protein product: CSGQTGLGEKLFF. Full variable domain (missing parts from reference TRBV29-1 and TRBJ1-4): SAVISQKPSRDICQRGTSLTIQCQVDSQVTMMFWYRQQPGQSLTLIATANQGSEATYESGFVIDKFPISRPNLTFSTLTVSNMSPEDSSIYLCSGQTGLGEKLFFGSGTQLSVL.

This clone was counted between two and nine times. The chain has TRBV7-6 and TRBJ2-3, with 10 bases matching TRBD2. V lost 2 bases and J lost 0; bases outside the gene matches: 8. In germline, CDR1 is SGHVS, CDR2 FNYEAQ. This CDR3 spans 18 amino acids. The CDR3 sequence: CASSLRPLLAGSTDTQYF. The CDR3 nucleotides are TGTGCCAGCAGCTTAAGGCCCCTACTAGCGGGAAGCACAGATACGCAGTATTTT. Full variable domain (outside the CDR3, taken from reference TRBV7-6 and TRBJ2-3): GAGVSQSPRYKVTKRGQDVALRCDPISGHVSLYWYRQALGQGPEFLTYFNYEAQQDKSGLPNDRFSAERPEGSISTLTIQRTEQRDSAMYRCASSLRPLLAGSTDTQYFGPGTRLTVL.

The CDR3 here is CAWITGTGSYEQYF. CDR3 DNA: TGTGCCTGGATAACAGGGACGGGGTCCTACGAGCAGTACTTC. The J gene is TRBJ2-7, the V gene TRBV30; D perhaps matches TRBD1 (6 bases). There are 14 residues in the CDR3. Germline loops: CDR1 GTSNPN, CDR2 SVGIG (reference sequence). Trimming removed 4 bases at V and 1 base at J, with 14 bases between. Full variable domain (missing parts from reference TRBV30 and TRBJ2-7): SQTIHQWPATLVQPVGSPLSLECTVEGTSNPNLYWYRQAAGRGLQLLFYSVGIGQISSEVPQNLSASRPQDRQFILSSKKLLLSDSGFYLCAWITGTGSYEQYFGPGTRLTVT.

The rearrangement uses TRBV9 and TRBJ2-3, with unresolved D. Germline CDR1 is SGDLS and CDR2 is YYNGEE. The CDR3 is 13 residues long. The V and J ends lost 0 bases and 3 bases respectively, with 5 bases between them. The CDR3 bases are TGTGCCAGCAGCGTAGACATTACAGATACGCAGTATTTT. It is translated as CASSVDITDTQYF.

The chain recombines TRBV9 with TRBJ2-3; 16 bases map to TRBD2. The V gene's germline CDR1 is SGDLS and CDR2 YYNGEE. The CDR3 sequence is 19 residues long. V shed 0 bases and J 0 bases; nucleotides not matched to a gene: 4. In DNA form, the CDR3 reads TGTGCCAGCAGCGTAGACGGGACTAGCGGGGGGGCAAGCACAGATACGCAGTATTTT. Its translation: CASSVDGTSGGASTDTQYF.